This T cell receptor (beta chain) was recorded in a study of TIL therapy for anti-PD-1-resistant metastatic lung cancer. Study overall: Most patients had lung adenocarcinoma.

There are 11 residues in the CDR3. Trimming took off 6 bases at V and 10 bases at J, with 10 bases between the two ends. Germline V gives CDR1 SNHLY, CDR2 FYNNEI. There are a few counts of this clone. As for time point: pre-treatment sample, taken before nivolumab and TIL therapy. Sequencing used immunoSEQ v3. Libraries were sequenced to 2 million to 2.5 million read pairs (survey) or about 4.5-6 million (deep). Sequenced by immunoSEQ multiplex PCR; TCRdb stores in-frame clones only, minus some. The table records approximately 60,000 clones, over 75% of them present only once. This clonotype was sampled from a person aged 25-80 years with non-small cell lung cancer. This specimen was blood, taken at baseline. The chain joins TRBV2 to TRBJ2-1; tentative D call: TRBD1 (6 bases). CDR3 in amino acids: CASSRQEEQFF. The CDR3 region has the DNA TGTGCCAGCAGCCGACAGGAGGAGCAGTTCTTC.